This T cell receptor (beta chain) comes out of a study of cytomegalovirus exposure and HLA in healthy donors (TCRdb year 2017). Study-level background: In an earlier analysis of about 560 of the donors, 276 Gb of sequence data and 100 million or so unique TCR beta sequences from 150 million to 200 million T cells were reported. Of the roughly 420 genotyped donors, 81% were placed in the genetic ancestry cluster associated with self-reported Caucasian donors. Rather than drawing on any new phenotypic data, the later analysis identified candidate immune exposures from TCR beta sequences and the way those sequences occurred across donors. A separate validation cohort of over a hundred different subjects was used in addition to the approximately 610-subject first cohort. Roughly 5 DR-DQ haplotypes were treated as single units for association and clustering because of strong linkage in the cohort. HLA typing included class I and class II loci at four-digit resolution. Alongside the repertoire data, information on donor age, sex, ethnicity and CMV serostatus was compiled. The study profiled the T cell repertoires of about 640 subjects by immunosequencing and related them to cytomegalovirus serostatus. The number of donors typed differed by locus, with about 629-630 for A, B, C, DRB1 and DQB1, around 520 for DQA1, 606 for DPA1, and under 490 for DPB1. Among some 400 genotyped donors of the cohort, an average of approximately 200,000 unique TCR beta nucleotide sequences was sequenced per donor, of which roughly 17% were non-productive. All discovery cohort repertoires had been generated using a single sequencing platform. Roughly 300 gigabases of sequencing data and 80 million or so unique TCR sequences were included in an early release covering about 700 HLA-typed donors. A later analysis re-examined previously published TCR beta repertoires from about 700 donors and added high-resolution HLA genotyping to investigate patterns of TCR occurrence. An earlier analysis of around 640 of the donors used high-throughput TCR beta sequencing to judge whether each TCR beta V gene segment behaved as functional or pseudogenic. The study was designed to test whether signatures of past pathogen exposure could be identified by cataloging public T cell receptors. The study combined high-throughput TCR immunosequencing, statistical association of individual TCRs with disease status, and machine learning to predict cytomegalovirus infection status. A later genetic analysis used genome-wide SNP genotypes for about 65% of the 666 donors, treating that subset as a discovery cohort.

Paper-wide results and their limitations: The earlier analysis of approximately 540 of the donors excluded roughly 17 rarely observed V segments, including chromosome 9 orphons, because counts were too low. Strong co-occurrence of HLA alleles, especially DR and DQ, made assigning TCR associations to individual alleles difficult. Compared with equally common non-associated chains, HLA-associated TCR beta chains in a later analysis were more clonally expanded and had lower generation probabilities. Compared with the roughly 600-donor mean, donors in an Asian-associated ancestry cluster had fewer N-insertions in productive TCRs, according to a later genetic analysis. The presence/absence analyses assumed that sequencing depth was roughly uniform across donors, and that assumption may not be true. A later analysis reported that several top co-occurrence clusters appeared linked to parvovirus B19, influenza, CMV and Epstein-Barr virus. In a later genetic analysis, a missense DCLRE1C variant was associated with V-gene and J-gene trimming of TCR beta chains, and the association was replicated in an independent cohort. Most TCR sequences were seen in very few donors, while some public TCRs were found in many individuals. In a later analysis, most CMV-associated TCR beta chains were found to appear HLA-restricted, with HLA associations seemingly driven largely by CMV exposure. Linkage disequilibrium might explain the correlated functional status among segregating V segments, but an unknown experimental factor could not be ruled out. A later analysis found that TCR association rates varied across HLA loci, with DRB1 alleles showing the most associated TCRs and HLA-C alleles the fewest. A later analysis associated 16,951 TCR beta sequences with specific HLA alleles at a false discovery rate of 0.05. The classifier was reported to diagnose cytomegalovirus status with high specificity and sensitivity in both the original cohort and the validation cohort. In the study, some 160 TCR beta chains were listed as associated with cytomegalovirus. This cohort had only TCR beta chains sequenced, and the lack of alpha or paired-chain data limited which features could be detected. Because the 87-base-pair reads could not distinguish some IMGT-functional V segments, including TRBV6-2 and TRBV6-3, those segments were excluded. Because HLA typing was unavailable for some donors at each locus, only the typed subset was used in association tests. A few of the identified cytomegalovirus-associated TCR beta chains were confirmed in vitro to be specific for cytomegalovirus antigens. A group of highly shared sequence variants was considered likely to be a technical artifact of the sequencing pipeline. For the cohort, immune exposure information was limited to CMV serostatus. The authors suggested that the approach could potentially be extended to other disease states and immunological phenotypes. A further reported finding was that TCR beta sequences accurately predicted the HLA-A and HLA-B alleles for most subjects in the first cohort. Broadly in line with IMGT annotations, most TCR beta V segments showed up in productive rearrangements about 87% or about 30% of the time in an earlier analysis of 587 of the donors.

The cohort comprised 666 healthy bone marrow donors. At the time of sampling, all cohort members were nominally healthy, though unrecorded immune exposures were likely present. The donor tested CMV seropositive and was one of the 289 seropositive cohort members. Each donor provided a peripheral blood sample, and peripheral blood mononuclear cells were used for TCR beta sequencing. Genomic DNA was extracted from the blood cell samples with the Qiagen DNeasy Blood Extraction Kit. This clone has a handful of counts. Which antigen it targets is not known. No base quality information exists; no much larger clone differs at one position. The library came from the immunoSEQ multiplex PCR assay. For the multiplex PCR, a mixture combining 60 forward primers for TCR Vbeta segments and 13 reverse primers for TCR Jbeta segments was used. A multiplex PCR assay on genomic DNA amplified the CDR3 region of rearranged TCR beta genes. The amplified TCR beta libraries were sequenced on the Illumina HiSeq System as 87-base-pair reads. The published analysis was carried out like this. In a later analysis, 70 million to 95 million unique TCR beta chains were counted across the 500 to 850 repertoires, and approximately 11 million of these chains were shared by at least two donors. A nearest-neighbor algorithm error-corrected the raw reads and collapsed the reads into unique sequences, merging closely related sequences to remove PCR and sequencing errors. Alignment of CDR3 sequences to IMGT reference sequences was used to assign V, D and J gene segments. For a sequence to be retained, at least a six-nucleotide match to both a V gene segment and a J gene segment was required. A rearrangement was called productive if the CDR3 had no stop codons and remained in frame with V and J, and every other rearrangement was called non-productive. Following IMGT convention, CDR3 was defined as the stretch from the second conserved V-encoded cysteine to the conserved J-encoded phenylalanine. Sequences without an unambiguous match to a single V gene segment were excluded from the earlier analysis of 500 to 700 of the donors. In an earlier analysis of approximately 500 of the donors, a V segment was called functional when productive rearrangements were above 56.7%, and segregating when the standard deviation between donors exceeded 5%. To diagnose cytomegalovirus status from the catalog of TCR beta chain sequences, a statistical classification framework was built. In a later analysis, TCR nucleotide sequences were compared against IMGT/GENE-DB human TR gene sequences so that V and J genes could be assigned. In a later analysis, CDR3 sequences and most-parsimonious VDJ recombination scenarios were assigned using the TCRdist pipeline. In a later analysis, every TCR beta chain was defined by the combination of its CDR3 amino acid sequence and its V-gene family, and reads without a unique V-gene family were dropped. To address suspected cross-contamination and a sequencing artifact, a later analysis removed approximately 600 highly shared, low-generation-probability nucleotide sequences. In a later analysis, a clonal expansion index was calculated for each public chain from normalized within-repertoire ranks of inferred template counts. A later analysis computed generation probabilities with a VDJ recombination model fitted to out-of-frame rearrangements, and checked the results against IGoR. In a later analysis, TCR-TCR, TCR-HLA and TCR-CMV co-occurrence was scored with hypergeometric tests, and a repertoire-size bias correction was applied to TCR pairs. To estimate false discovery rates, a later analysis permuted the HLA or CMV assignments 20 times. A later analysis grouped co-occurring TCRs with DBSCAN, adding TCRdist sequence similarity when clustering within HLA-allele-positive subsets. Repertoires with fewer than 30,000 or more than 120,000 public chains were left out of co-occurrence clustering, as were a handful of repertoires with anomalous nucleotide sharing. The table was pulled from immuneACCESS by TCRdb, which kept in-frame rearrangements only. Such tables lose some clones; where checked, under half of the loss comes from unresolved V genes, and the rest has no known cause. V and J calls and clone size are as listed in that table; D and trimming were resolved from the DNA. This sample holds 45,000 to 75,000 clones; 70% were observed only once. The ten largest account for just under 20% of the sample.

Germline trimming amounts to 1 base on V and 4 bases on J, with 3 as the count of junction bases outside the gene matches. Counted from cysteine to phenylalanine, this CDR3 has 15 amino acids. Kept here is only the CDR3 DNA, which spans 45 bases and is read in frame from base 1. CDR1 and CDR2 are read off the germline V gene as MGHRA and YSYEKL. The sequencing input was PBMCs. This chain is built from TRBV4-1 and TRBJ2-3, and 9 bases in between align with TRBD1. The clonotype was recovered from a woman aged 60-75 years in good health and CMV-seropositive. The CDR3 region reads CASSQGTGGADTQYF. The DNA is as follows: TGCGCCAGCAGCCAAGGAACAGGGGGCGCAGATACGCAGTATTTT.